This entry lists 20 T cell receptor beta chains sequenced from one sample in a study of blood T cells in healthy people across ages. Then a second PCR, running roughly 7 to 11 cycles, was carried out with a sample-barcoded 5' primer and a J-beta primer mix. MiXCR, run by TCRdb on the 5' RACE reads, gives a single entry per CDR3 protein. Among about 1.7 million distinct CDR3 sequences listed, roughly 28% were seen once. The material sequenced was blood. The source of these receptors is a woman in her 30s in good health.

The chain employs TRBV18 and TRBJ2-7, with D unresolved. V was trimmed by 2 bases and J by 6 bases, leaving 14 bases between them. CDR3 length: 14 amino acids. The germline CDR1 and CDR2 sequences are KGHSH and LQKENI. The CDR3 DNA reads TGTGCCAGCTCACCAGATATCTCCGGCCTCGAGCAGTACTTC. This encodes CASSPDISGLEQYF.

A word on this clonotype: Germline and junction disagree at one end, which may indicate a read error. The chain uses TRBV18 and TRBJ2-1; TRBD1 is a possible D gene (5 bases). The CDR3 sequence is 14 residues long. Germline V gene data show CDR1 as KGHSH and CDR2 as LQKENI. The CDR3 reads CVSSPARGPGEQCF. CDR3 DNA sequence: TGTGTCAGCTCACCCGCTAGGGGCCCCGGTGAGCAGTGCTTC.

The rearrangement uses TRBV14 and TRBJ2-5, with D unresolved. The V gene's germline CDR1 is SGHDN and CDR2 FVKESK. V was shortened by 0 bases and J by 5 bases, with 16 bases between the two germline ends. The length of the CDR3 is 16 residues. The chain's CDR3 is CASSQDQVDWAETQYF. The CDR3 region has the DNA TGTGCCAGCAGCCAAGATCAGGTCGACTGGGCGGAGACCCAGTACTTC. Combining the CDR3 with reference TRBV14 and TRBJ2-5 gives the whole variable domain EAGVTQFPSHSVIEKGQTVTLRCDPISGHDNLYWYRRVMGKEIKFLLHFVKESKQDESGMPNNRFLAERTGGTYSTLKVQPAELEDSGVYFCASSQDQVDWAETQYFGPGTRLLVL.

The table lists this clonotype with many counts. The chain carries TRBV6-5 and TRBJ1-2; TRBD1 might be the D (6 bases). The V end lost 2 bases, the J end lost 3 bases, and 13 bases lay between the germline ends. From germline, CDR1 is MNHEY and CDR2 SVGAGI. This CDR3 has 15 residues. CDR3 residues: CASSYGTGKDYGYTF. The CDR3 coding sequence is TGTGCCAGCAGTTACGGCACAGGGAAGGACTATGGCTACACCTTC.

This clonotype showed up just a few times. V gene TRBV12-5 combines with J gene TRBJ1-1, with no clear D. Trimming removed 4 bases at V and 9 bases at J, with 15 bases between. The germline V gene encodes CDR1 LGHNT and CDR2 FRNRAP. The CDR3 spans 13 residues. CDR3: CASGSIEKIKAFF. The CDR3 nucleotides are TGTGCTAGTGGTTCGATAGAAAAGATAAAAGCTTTCTTT.

The V and J genes are TRBV7-9 and TRBJ2-1; a possible D gene is TRBD2 (7 bases). CDR3 size: 16 residues. Trimming left V 5 bases short and J 0 bases short, with 14 bases between. Germline V lookup: CDR1 SEHNR, CDR2 FQNEAQ (reference sequence). The CDR3 DNA follows: TGTGCCAGCAGCCCCTTACGGGGGGCCTCCTACAATGAGCAGTTCTTC. It translates to CASSPLRGASYNEQFF.

The sample holds a few counts of this clonotype. The chain has TRBV20-1 and TRBJ2-1; D remains ambiguous. With the DNA end fitting TRBJ2-7 better, the J assignment may be wrong. The CDR3 length is 15 residues. Per the germline V gene, CDR1 is DFQATT and CDR2 is SNEGSKA (reference sequence). The CDR3 loop is CSARGTDDTYNEQYF. CDR3 nucleotides: TGCAGTGCTAGAGGGACCGACGATACCTACAATGAGCAGTACTTC.

This clonotype was found many times. V gene TRBV4-1 combines with J gene TRBJ2-4, with a tentative D call TRBD2 (6 bases). The germline gives CDR1 MGHRA, CDR2 YSYEKL. The CDR3 covers 14 residues. The V end was cut by 4 bases, the J end by 9 bases, with 16 bases between. CDR3 loop: CASSPSAGLGIQYF. The CDR3 DNA is TGCGCCAGCAGCCCTTCGGCGGGGTTGGGCATTCAGTACTTC.

In the case of this clonotype: A much more abundant neighbour one base away suggests this may be a read error. The V gene is TRBV7-2, the J gene TRBJ2-5; tentative D call: TRBD2 (5 bases). The V gene lost 8 bases and the J gene lost 2 bases, with 15 bases spanning the gap. The V gene's germline CDR1 is SGHTA and CDR2 FQGNSA. The length of the CDR3 is 14 residues. Written as DNA, the CDR3 is TGTGCCAGCTTTTGGCGAGCGGAACAAGAGACCCAGTACTTC. This codes for CASFWRAEQETQYF.

In this sample, this clonotype turned up a few times. The rearrangement joins TRBV7-2 to TRBJ2-7, with no clear D. CDR1 and CDR2 from the germline V gene are SGHTA and FQGNSA. The CDR3 sequence is 13 residues long. V was trimmed by 4 bases and J by 2 bases, leaving 9 bases between them. CDR3 sequence: CASSSSWTYEQYF. The CDR3 DNA follows: TGTGCCAGCAGCTCGTCATGGACCTACGAGCAGTACTTC.

The chain couples TRBV7-2 to TRBJ2-7; 10 bases match TRBD2. Germline loops: CDR1 SGHTA, CDR2 FQGNSA. J gave up 4 bases and V 4 bases, and 7 bases lay outside the gene matches. The CDR3 loop spans 15 amino acids. The CDR3 region has the DNA TGTGCCAGCAGCTCCGGAAGCGGGAGGGTGTACGAGCAGTACTTC. Protein: CASSSGSGRVYEQYF.

The chain combines TRBV12-3 or TRBV12-4 with TRBJ2-3, with a possible D match to TRBD2 (5 bases). Trimming shortened V by 6 bases and J by 4 bases, and 17 bases separated the two germline ends. CDR3 length equals 15 residues. The CDR3 loop reads CASSPSSGEADTQYF. The CDR3 nucleotides are TGTGCCAGCAGCCCGAGCAGCGGAGAGGCAGATACGCAGTATTTT.

Details on this clonotype: A much more abundant neighbour one base away suggests this may be a read error. The V and J genes are TRBV10-3 and TRBJ2-3, with D maybe TRBD2 (5 bases). The CDR3 covers 14 residues. Germline V gene sequence: CDR1 ENHRY, CDR2 SYGVKD. This CDR3 reads CTILADSRTDTQYF. For the CDR3, the DNA is TGTACCATCCTGGCGGACTCACGCACAGATACGCAGTATTTT.

This chain links TRBV20-1 with TRBJ2-7, with 7 bases fitting TRBD2. CDR1 is DFQATT and CDR2 is SNEGSKA in the germline V gene (reference sequence). J lost 9 bases, V lost 0 bases, and 17 bases had no gene match. The CDR3 extends over 16 amino acids. The CDR3 here is CSARDTWREKRLTQYF. In DNA, the CDR3 is TGCAGTGCTAGAGATACGTGGCGGGAGAAGAGGCTGACGCAGTACTTC.

The rearrangement uses TRBV9 and TRBJ1-5; unclear D gene. Germline V gene lookup returns CDR1 SGDLS and CDR2 YYNGEE. Deletions cut 1 base from V and 4 bases from J, with 9 bases between. The CDR3 spans 14 residues. The CDR3 region has the DNA TGTGCCAGCAGCGTATTTGGATCGAATCAGCCCCAGCATTTT. Residues: CASSVFGSNQPQHF.

V is TRBV6-1 and J is TRBJ2-7; a weak D match, TRBD1 (5 bases). The V end lost 6 bases, the J end lost 2 bases, and 14 bases lay between the germline ends. The CDR3 covers 14 residues. Germline CDR1 and CDR2: MNHNS and SASEGT. CDR3: CASSVQEDPYEQYF. The CDR3 coding sequence is TGTGCCAGCAGCGTACAGGAAGATCCCTACGAGCAGTACTTC.

The chain joins TRBV7-9 to TRBJ2-4; no clear D gene. Germline V gene data show CDR1 as SEHNR and CDR2 as FQNEAQ (reference sequence). The CDR3 runs 14 residues. Trimming removed 3 bases at V and 0 bases at J, with 6 bases between. The chain's CDR3 is CASSFSGAKNIQYF. The DNA of the CDR3 is TGTGCCAGCAGCTTTTCGGGAGCCAAAAACATTCAGTACTTC.

The CDR3 DNA follows: TGTGCCAGCAGCCCGACAAGGACAGGGAATTCACCCCTCCACTTT. Its protein product is CASSPTRTGNSPLHF. The chain couples TRBV3-1 to TRBJ1-6, with 8 bases that match TRBD1. Trimming cost V 4 bases and J 7 bases; bases outside gene matches: 6. There are 15 residues in the CDR3. The germline V gene has CDR1 LGHDT and CDR2 YNNKEL (reference sequence).

The chain is built from TRBV11-2 and TRBJ2-3; perhaps TRBD2 as D (6 bases). This CDR3 has 16 amino acids. Per the germline V gene, CDR1 is SGHAT and CDR2 is FQNNGV. Trimming removed 1 base at V and 7 bases at J, with 18 bases between. The CDR3 reads CASSLVNAGIINTQYF. The DNA for the CDR3 is TGTGCCAGCAGCTTAGTAAACGCGGGAATTATAAATACGCAGTATTTT.

This clonotype is a singleton in its sample. The V gene is TRBV18, the J gene TRBJ2-7; D possibly matches TRBD1 or TRBD2 (5 bases each). The CDR3 consists of 14 residues. V gave up 3 bases and J gave up 7 bases, with 16 bases separating them. Germline CDR1 is KGHSH and CDR2 is LQKENI. CDR3 nucleotides: TGTGCCAGCTCACCGCGAGGGGATAGGGATGAGCAGTACTTC. It yields the protein CASSPRGDRDEQYF.